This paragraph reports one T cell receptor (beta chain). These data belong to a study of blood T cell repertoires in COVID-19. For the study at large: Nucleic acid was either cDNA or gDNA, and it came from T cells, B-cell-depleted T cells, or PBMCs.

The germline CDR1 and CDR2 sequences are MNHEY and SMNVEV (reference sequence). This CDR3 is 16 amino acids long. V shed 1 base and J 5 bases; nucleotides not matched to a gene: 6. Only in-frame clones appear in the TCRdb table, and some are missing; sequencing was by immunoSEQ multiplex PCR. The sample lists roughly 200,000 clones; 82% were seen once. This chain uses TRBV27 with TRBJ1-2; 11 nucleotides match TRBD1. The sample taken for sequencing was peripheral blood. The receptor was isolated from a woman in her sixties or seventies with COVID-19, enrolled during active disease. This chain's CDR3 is CASSLLDRGRQYGYTF. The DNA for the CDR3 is TGTGCCAGCAGTTTATTGGACAGGGGGCGGCAGTATGGCTACACCTTC.